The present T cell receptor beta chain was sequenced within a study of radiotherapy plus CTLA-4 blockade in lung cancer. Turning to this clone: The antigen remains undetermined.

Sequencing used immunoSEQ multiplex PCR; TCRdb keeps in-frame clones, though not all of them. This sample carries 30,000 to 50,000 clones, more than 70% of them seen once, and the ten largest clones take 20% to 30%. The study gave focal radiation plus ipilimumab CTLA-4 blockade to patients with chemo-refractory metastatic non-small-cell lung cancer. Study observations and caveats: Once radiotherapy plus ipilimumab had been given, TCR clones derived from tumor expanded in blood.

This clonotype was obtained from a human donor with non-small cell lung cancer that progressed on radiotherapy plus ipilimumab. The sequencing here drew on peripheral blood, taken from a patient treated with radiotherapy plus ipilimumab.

CDR3 DNA: TGTGCCAGCTCACCTAGGACTAGCGGGGGGGCTAGCACAGATACGCAGTATTTT. It is translated as CASSPRTSGGASTDTQYF. The chain joins TRBV18 to TRBJ2-3, with 15 bases aligning to TRBD2. V shed 3 bases, J shed 0 bases, and the junction held 4 bases outside the gene matches. Germline V gives CDR1 KGHSH, CDR2 LQKENI. The CDR3 covers 18 residues.